A selection of T cell receptor beta chains follows, all from one sample in a study of OX40 agonist ivuxolimab in advanced cancers. Libraries were prepared by immunoSEQ multiplex PCR; TCRdb keeps only in-frame clonotypes and omits some of them. The sample contains 90,000 to 95,000 clones, around 87% of which appear only once. The sample here was CD4+ or CD8+ T cells sorted from blood, taken in a trial of the OX40 agonist ivuxolimab. The receptors come from an adult with an advanced solid tumor such as melanoma, head and neck, liver or kidney cancer. Each CDR3 is given with its conserved first and last residue. A D gene is named only where the DNA matches it firmly. The size field is filled for only some rows; it gives once, few, many or a size class.

CDR3 length	V gene	clone size	J gene	D gene	CDR3 DNA	CDR3 protein
16	TRBV11-2	-	TRBJ2-1	-	TGTGCCAGCAGCTTAGTGCTTGGCGGGGCCTACAATGAGCAGTTCTTC	CASSLVLGGAYNEQFF
13	TRBV6-5	-	TRBJ1-2	TRBD1	TGTGCCAGCAGAGGACAGGGGGCGCGTGGCTACACCTTC	CASRGQGARGYTF
15	TRBV30	-	TRBJ2-1	TRBD2	TGTGCCTGGAGGGCTAAGACTAGCGGGATGAATGAGCAGTTCTTC	CAWRAKTSGMNEQFF
16	TRBV6-6	-	TRBJ2-3	-	TGTGCCAGCAGGACCCCGTTGGGACTGGGGACAGATACGCAGTATTTT	CASRTPLGLGTDTQYF
15	TRBV7-2	once	TRBJ1-3	-	TGTGCCAGCAGCCTCCAATCCGGGCCGGGAAACACCATATATTTT	CASSLQSGPGNTIYF
14	TRBV25-1	-	TRBJ2-7	TRBD2	TGTGCCAGCAGCCTAGCGGGAGGATCGTACGAGCAGTACTTC	CASSLAGGSYEQYF
18	TRBV15	-	TRBJ2-6	-	TGTGCCACCAGCAGTTACGGGACGGACGCCTCTGGGGCCAACGTCCTGACTTTC	CATSSYGTDASGANVLTF
14	TRBV7-7	-	TRBJ2-5	TRBD1	TGTGCCAGCAGCTTCGACAGGGGGCGAGAGACCCAGTACTTC	CASSFDRGRETQYF
14	TRBV6-1	-	TRBJ2-1	TRBD2	TGTGCCAGCAGTGGGGGGGGGTCCTACAATGAGCAGTTCTTC	CASSGGGSYNEQFF
15	TRBV5-1	-	TRBJ2-5	-	TGCGCCAGCAGCTCAAGAGACCCCCTGAGGGAGACCCAGTACTTC	CASSSRDPLRETQYF
13	TRBV30	few	TRBJ2-2	-	TGTGCCTGGAGTGTGGACTACACCGGGGAGCTGTTTTTT	CAWSVDYTGELFF
14	TRBV29-1	-	TRBJ2-5	-	TGCAGCGTCGAACCGGGAAGGGGTCAGGAGACCCAGTACTTC	CSVEPGRGQETQYF
14	TRBV4-2	-	TRBJ2-7	-	TGTGCCAGCAGCCAAGGAGAGTCCTCACACGAGCAGTACTTC	CASSQGESSHEQYF
13	TRBV9	-	TRBJ1-6	-	TGTGCCAGCAGCGCCAATTATAATTCACCCCTCCACTTT	CASSANYNSPLHF
14	TRBV11-2	-	TRBJ2-1	-	TGTGCCAGCAGCTCCGGGACAACATTTAATGAGCAGTTCTTC	CASSSGTTFNEQFF
17	TRBV9	-	TRBJ1-2	TRBD1	TGTGCCAGCAGCGTAGAGCCCCGGACAGGGGGCGCCGGGGGCTACACCTTC	CASSVEPRTGGAGGYTF
13	TRBV28	-	TRBJ1-3	-	TGTGCCAGCAGTTTACGGTACGGAAACACCATATATTTT	CASSLRYGNTIYF
13	TRBV7-2	-	TRBJ1-2	-	TGTGCCAGCAGCGCCACGGGCCCCTCCAGCTACACCTTC	CASSATGPSSYTF